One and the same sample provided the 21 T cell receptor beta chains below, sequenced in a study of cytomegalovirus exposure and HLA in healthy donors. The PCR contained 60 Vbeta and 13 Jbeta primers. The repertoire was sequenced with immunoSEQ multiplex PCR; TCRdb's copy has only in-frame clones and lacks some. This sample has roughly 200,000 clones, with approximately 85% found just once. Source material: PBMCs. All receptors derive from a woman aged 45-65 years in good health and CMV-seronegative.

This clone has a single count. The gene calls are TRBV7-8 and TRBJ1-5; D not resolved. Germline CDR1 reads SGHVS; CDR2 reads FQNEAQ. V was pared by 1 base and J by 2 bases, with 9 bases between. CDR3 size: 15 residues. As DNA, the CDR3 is TGTGCCAGCAGCTTAGGAGGGTCGGGCAATCAGCCCCAGCATTTT. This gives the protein CASSLGGSGNQPQHF.

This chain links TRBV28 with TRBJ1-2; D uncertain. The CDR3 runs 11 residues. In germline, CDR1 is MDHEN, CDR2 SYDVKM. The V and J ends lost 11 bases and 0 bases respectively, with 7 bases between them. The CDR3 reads CAATTNYGYTF. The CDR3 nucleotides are TGTGCCGCGACTACTAACTATGGCTACACCTTC.

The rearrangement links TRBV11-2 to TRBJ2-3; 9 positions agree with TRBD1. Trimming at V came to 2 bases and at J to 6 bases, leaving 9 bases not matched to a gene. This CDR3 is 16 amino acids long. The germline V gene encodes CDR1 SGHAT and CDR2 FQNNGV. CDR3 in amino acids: CASSLWAGDRADTQYF. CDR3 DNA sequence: TGTGCCAGCAGCTTATGGGCAGGGGACAGGGCGGATACGCAGTATTTT.

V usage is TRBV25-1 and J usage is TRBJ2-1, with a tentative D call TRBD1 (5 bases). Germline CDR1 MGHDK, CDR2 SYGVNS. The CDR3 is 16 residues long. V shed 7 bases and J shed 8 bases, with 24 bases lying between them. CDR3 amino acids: CASTLGAAADGHEQFF. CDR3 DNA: TGTGCCAGCACCCTAGGGGCGGCCGCCGACGGGCATGAGCAGTTCTTC. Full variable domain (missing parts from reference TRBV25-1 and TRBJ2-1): EADIYQTPRYLVIGTGKKITLECSQTMGHDKMYWYQQDPGMELHLIHYSYGVNSTEKGDLSSESTVSRIRTEHFPLTLESARPSHTSQYLCASTLGAAADGHEQFFGPGTRLTVL.

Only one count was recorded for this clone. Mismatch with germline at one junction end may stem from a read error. The CDR3 protein is CASSDRDGAGEPFF. The DNA for the CDR3 is TGTGCCAGCAGCGATAGGGATGGTGCGGGGGAGCCGTTCTTC. The chain couples TRBV7-9 to TRBJ2-1, with 7 bases aligning to TRBD2. In germline, CDR1 is SEHNR, CDR2 FQNEAQ (reference sequence). CDR3 size: 14 residues.

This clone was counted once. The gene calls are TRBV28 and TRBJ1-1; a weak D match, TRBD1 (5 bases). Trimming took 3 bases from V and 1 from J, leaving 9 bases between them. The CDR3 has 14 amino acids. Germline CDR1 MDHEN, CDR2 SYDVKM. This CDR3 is CASSFRARNTEAFF. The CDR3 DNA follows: TGTGCCAGCAGTTTCAGGGCCCGGAACACTGAAGCTTTCTTT.

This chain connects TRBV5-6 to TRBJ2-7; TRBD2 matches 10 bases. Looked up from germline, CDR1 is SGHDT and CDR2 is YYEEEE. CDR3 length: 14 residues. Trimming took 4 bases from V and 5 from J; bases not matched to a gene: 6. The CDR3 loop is CASSQSGRGHEQYF. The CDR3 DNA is TGTGCCAGCAGCCAAAGCGGGAGGGGCCACGAGCAGTACTTC.

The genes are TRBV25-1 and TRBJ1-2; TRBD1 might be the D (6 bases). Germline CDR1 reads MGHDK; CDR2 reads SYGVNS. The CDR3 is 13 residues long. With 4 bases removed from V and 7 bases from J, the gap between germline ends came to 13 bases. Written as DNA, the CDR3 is TGTGCCAGCAGTGTGGGTCGGACAGCTGGCTACACCTTC. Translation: CASSVGRTAGYTF.

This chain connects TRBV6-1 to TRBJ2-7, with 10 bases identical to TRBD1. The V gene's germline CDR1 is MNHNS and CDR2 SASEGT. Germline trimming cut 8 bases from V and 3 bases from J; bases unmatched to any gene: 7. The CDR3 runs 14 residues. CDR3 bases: TGTGCCAGCGCACTGGGACAGGGGATCTACGAGCAGTACTTC. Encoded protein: CASALGQGIYEQYF.

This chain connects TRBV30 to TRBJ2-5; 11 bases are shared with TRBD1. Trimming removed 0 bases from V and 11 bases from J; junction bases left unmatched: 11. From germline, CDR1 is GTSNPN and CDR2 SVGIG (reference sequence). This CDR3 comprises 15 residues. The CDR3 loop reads CAWSVPGTGGQKQYF. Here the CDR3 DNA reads TGTGCCTGGAGTGTACCCGGGACAGGGGGACAAAAGCAGTACTTC. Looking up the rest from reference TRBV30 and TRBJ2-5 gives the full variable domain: SQTIHQWPATLVQPVGSPLSLECTVEGTSNPNLYWYRQAAGRGLQLLFYSVGIGQISSEVPQNLSASRPQDRQFILSSKKLLLSDSGFYLCAWSVPGTGGQKQYFGPGTRLLVL.

CDR3 residues: CASSLKTGLVSGELFF. The CDR3, as DNA: TGTGCCAGCAGCCTAAAGACAGGGTTGGTATCCGGGGAGCTGTTTTTT. The gene calls are TRBV27 and TRBJ2-2; TRBD1 agrees at 7 bases. Trimming took 6 bases from V and 6 from J; bases not matched to a gene: 13. The CDR3 spans 16 residues. The V gene's germline CDR1 is MNHEY and CDR2 SMNVEV (reference sequence).

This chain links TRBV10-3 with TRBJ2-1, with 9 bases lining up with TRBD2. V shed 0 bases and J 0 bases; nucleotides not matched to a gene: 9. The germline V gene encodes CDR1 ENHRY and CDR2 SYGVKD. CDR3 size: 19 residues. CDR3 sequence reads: CAISESESSGRGSYNEQFF. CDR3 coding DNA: TGTGCCATCAGTGAGTCGGAGAGTAGCGGGAGAGGCTCCTACAATGAGCAGTTCTTC.

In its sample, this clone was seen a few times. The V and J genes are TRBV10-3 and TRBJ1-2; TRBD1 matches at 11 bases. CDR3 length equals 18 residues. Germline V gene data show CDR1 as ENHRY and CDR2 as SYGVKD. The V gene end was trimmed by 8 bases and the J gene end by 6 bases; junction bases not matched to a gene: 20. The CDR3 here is CAIRARIVSGQGGDGYTF. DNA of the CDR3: TGTGCCATCCGCGCCCGAATTGTGTCGGGACAGGGGGGAGATGGCTACACCTTC.

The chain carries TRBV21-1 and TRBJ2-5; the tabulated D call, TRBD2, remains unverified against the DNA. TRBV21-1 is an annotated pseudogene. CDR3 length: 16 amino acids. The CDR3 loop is CASSRPGTSGEETQYF. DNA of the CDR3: TGTGCCAGCAGCCGACCCGGGACTAGCGGGGAAGAGACCCAGTACTTC.

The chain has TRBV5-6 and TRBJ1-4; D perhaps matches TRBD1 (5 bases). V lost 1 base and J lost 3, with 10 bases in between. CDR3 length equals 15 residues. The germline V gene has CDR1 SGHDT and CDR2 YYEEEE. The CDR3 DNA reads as TGTGCCAGCAGCTTGAGGGGCAGGCCTAATGAAAAACTGTTTTTT. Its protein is CASSLRGRPNEKLFF.

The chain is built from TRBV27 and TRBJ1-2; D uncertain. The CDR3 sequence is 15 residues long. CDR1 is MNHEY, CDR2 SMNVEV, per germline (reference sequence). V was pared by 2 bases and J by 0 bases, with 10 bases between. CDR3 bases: TGTGCCAGCAGTTTAACGAATTTAGCTAACTATGGCTACACCTTC. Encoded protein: CASSLTNLANYGYTF.

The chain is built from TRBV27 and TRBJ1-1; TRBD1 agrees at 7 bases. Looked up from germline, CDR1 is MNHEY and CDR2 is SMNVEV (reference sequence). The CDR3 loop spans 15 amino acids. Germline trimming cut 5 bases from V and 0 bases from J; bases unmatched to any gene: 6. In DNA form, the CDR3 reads TGTGCCAGCAGTGGTCAGGGACAGCTGAACACTGAAGCTTTCTTT. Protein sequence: CASSGQGQLNTEAFF.

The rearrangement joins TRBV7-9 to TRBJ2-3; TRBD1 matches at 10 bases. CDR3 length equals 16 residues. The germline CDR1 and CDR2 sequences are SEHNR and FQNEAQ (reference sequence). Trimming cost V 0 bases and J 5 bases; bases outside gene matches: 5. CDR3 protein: CASSLAVGQGRDTQYF. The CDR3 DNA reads TGTGCCAGCAGCTTAGCGGTGGGACAGGGGAGAGATACGCAGTATTTT.

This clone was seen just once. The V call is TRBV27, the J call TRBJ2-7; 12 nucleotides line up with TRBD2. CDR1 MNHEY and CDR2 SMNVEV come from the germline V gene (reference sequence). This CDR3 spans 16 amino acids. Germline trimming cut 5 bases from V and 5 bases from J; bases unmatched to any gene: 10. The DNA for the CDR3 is TGTGCCAGCAGTGTAACTCTAGCGGGAGGGCCCGACGAGCAGTACTTC. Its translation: CASSVTLAGGPDEQYF.

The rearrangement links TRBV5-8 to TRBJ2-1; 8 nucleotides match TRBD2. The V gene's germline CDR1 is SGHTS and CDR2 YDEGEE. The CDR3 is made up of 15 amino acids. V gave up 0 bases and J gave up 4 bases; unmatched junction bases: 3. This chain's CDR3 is CASSLGLAGYNEQFF. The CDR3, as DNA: TGTGCCAGCAGCTTGGGTCTAGCGGGTTACAATGAGCAGTTCTTC.

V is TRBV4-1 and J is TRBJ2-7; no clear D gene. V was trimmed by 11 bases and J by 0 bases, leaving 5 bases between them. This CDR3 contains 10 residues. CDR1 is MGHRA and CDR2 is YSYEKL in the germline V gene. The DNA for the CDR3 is TGCGCCGTCGGCTCCTACGAGCAGTACTTC. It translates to CAVGSYEQYF.